This note documents a single T cell receptor beta chain sequence. Its antigen is unidentified. This record belongs to a study of CD8 T cell repertoires and HIV-1 epitope variants. Study conclusions and caveats: Beta chains alone show antigen proliferation, not cytokine profile or function. Of fewer than 10 antigen-specific beta clonotypes, over 5 appeared to cross-react with escape variants. Five clonotypes recognized Nef KF9, one HW9, none TAALDMSHF.

Here immunoSEQ multiplex PCR was the method, and the copy in TCRdb shows in-frame clones only, minus some. The sample lists 5,000 to 6,500 clones; around 60% were seen once. Trimming took off 0 bases at V and 4 bases at J, with 15 bases between the two ends. The CDR3 contains 17 residues. Per germline, CDR1 LGHNA and CDR2 YSLEER. J is TRBJ1-4 and V is TRBV4-3, with D maybe TRBD1 (5 bases). What was sequenced was cultured CD8+ T cells derived from PBMCs. The source is a male donor with HIV. The CDR3 loop is CASSQEGQRANNEKLFF. Written as DNA, the CDR3 is TGCGCCAGCAGCCAAGAGGGGCAGAGGGCTAATAATGAAAAACTGTTTTTT.